This T cell receptor (beta chain) was identified during a study of blood T cell repertoires in COVID-19. The wider study: Acute and convalescent COVID-19 specimens originated in the United States, Italy and Spain. PBMCs, B-cell-depleted T cells, or T cells provided the cDNA or gDNA that made up the material.

Trimming took 5 bases from V and 8 from J; bases not matched to a gene: 10. This CDR3 has 15 amino acids. CDR1 and CDR2 (germline): SGHTA, FQGNSA. Only in-frame clones appear in the TCRdb table, and some are missing; sequencing was by immunoSEQ multiplex PCR. The table lists 80,000 to 100,000 clones, about 91% of them singletons. Sequenced: peripheral blood. This clonotype originated in a human donor with active COVID-19. The donor label of this sample is uncertain. The chain combines TRBV7-2 with TRBJ2-4, with TRBD2 matching 9 bases. In DNA form, the CDR3 reads TGTGCCAGCAGCCGGAGCGGTGGCGGGGGGGACATTCAGTACTTC. Protein sequence: CASSRSGGGGDIQYF.